This T cell receptor beta chain comes out of a study of T cells expressing NK-cell markers. This CDR3 spans 14 amino acids. Germline V gives CDR1 SGHVS, CDR2 FQNEAQ. TCRdb reprocessed the 5' RACE reads, keeping one entry per CDR3 protein, no DNA. The sample data list roughly 280,000 distinct CDR3 sequences. The chain joins TRBV7-8 to TRBJ2-7. The clonotype was recovered from a man younger than 30 in good health. Sequences were obtained from blood T cells: a sorted CD56 or NKG2C T cell subset, CD4+ or CD8+ T cells, or bulk PBMC T cells (not recorded which). The CDR3 sequence: CASSLSGGYYEQYF.